This T cell receptor (beta chain) was captured in a study of blood T cell repertoires in COVID-19. The wider study: Samples representing acute and convalescent COVID-19 were sourced from the United States, Italy and Spain. Sample material is recorded as cDNA or gDNA derived from T cells, B-cell-depleted T cells, or PBMCs.

This CDR3 contains 16 residues. CDR1 ENHRY and CDR2 SYGVKD come from the germline V gene. V dropped 2 bases and J dropped 1; count of bases not matched to a gene: 7. While infection was still active, Seattle patients were enrolled and then followed longitudinally. As handled by the study authors: The assay estimated nucleated cells by amplifying reference gene primers. Method: immunoSEQ multiplex PCR; TCRdb's copy keeps in-frame clones and lacks some. V, J and clone size are those of that table, while D and trimming were read from the DNA. This sample has about 150,000 clones, with roughly 84% found just once.

Sequencing was carried out using peripheral blood. V usage is TRBV10-3 and J usage is TRBJ1-1; 7 bases fit TRBD1. The origin of this receptor is a man in his sixties with COVID-19, enrolled during active disease. CDR3 residues: CAISERSGQTNTEAFF. The CDR3 DNA is TGTGCCATCAGTGAGCGGTCGGGACAGACGAACACTGAAGCTTTCTTT.